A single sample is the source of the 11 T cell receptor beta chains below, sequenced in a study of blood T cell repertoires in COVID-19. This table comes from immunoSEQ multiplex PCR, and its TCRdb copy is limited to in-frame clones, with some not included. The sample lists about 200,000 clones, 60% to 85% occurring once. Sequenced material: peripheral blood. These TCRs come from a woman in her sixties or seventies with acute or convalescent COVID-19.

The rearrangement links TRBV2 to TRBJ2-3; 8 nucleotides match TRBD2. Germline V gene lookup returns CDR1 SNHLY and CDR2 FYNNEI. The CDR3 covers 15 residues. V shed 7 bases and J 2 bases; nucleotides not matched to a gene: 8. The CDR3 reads CASTVELAATDTQYF. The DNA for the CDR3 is TGTGCCAGCACCGTAGAACTAGCGGCCACAGATACGCAGTATTTT.

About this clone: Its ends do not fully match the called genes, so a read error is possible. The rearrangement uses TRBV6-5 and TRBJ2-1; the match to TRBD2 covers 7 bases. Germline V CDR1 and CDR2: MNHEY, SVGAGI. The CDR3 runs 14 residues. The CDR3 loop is CASSSYGGGPSGVF. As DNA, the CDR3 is TGTGCCAGCAGTTCGTATGGGGGGGGACCCTCGGGGGTCTTC.

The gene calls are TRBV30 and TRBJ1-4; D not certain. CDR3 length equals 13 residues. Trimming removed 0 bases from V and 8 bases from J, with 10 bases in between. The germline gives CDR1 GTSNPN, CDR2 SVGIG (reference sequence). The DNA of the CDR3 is TGTGCCTGGAGTGTTTTGGGAGCGGAAAAACTGTTTTTT. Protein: CAWSVLGAEKLFF.

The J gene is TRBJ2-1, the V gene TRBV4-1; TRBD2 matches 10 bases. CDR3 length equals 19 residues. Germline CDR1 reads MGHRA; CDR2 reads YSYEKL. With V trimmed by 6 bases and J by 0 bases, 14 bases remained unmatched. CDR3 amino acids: CASSSGTSVLPNSYNEQFF. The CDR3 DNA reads TGCGCCAGCAGTTCCGGGACTAGCGTACTTCCGAACTCCTACAATGAGCAGTTCTTC.

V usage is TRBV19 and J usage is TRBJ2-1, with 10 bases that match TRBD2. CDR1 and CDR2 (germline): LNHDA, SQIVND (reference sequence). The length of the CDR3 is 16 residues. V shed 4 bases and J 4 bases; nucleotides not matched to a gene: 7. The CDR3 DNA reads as TGTGCCAGTAGTAGGGATACTAGCGGGAAATACAATGAGCAGTTCTTC. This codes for CASSRDTSGKYNEQFF.

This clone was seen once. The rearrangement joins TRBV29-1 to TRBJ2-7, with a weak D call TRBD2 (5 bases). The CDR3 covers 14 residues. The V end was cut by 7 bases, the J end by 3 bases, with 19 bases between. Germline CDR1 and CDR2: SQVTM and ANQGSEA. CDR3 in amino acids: CSAGSREAGYEQYF. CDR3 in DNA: TGCAGCGCTGGGAGCCGAGAGGCGGGCTACGAGCAGTACTTC.

The CDR3 bases are TGTGCCAGCAGCACCGCTTGGACAGGGGGGTCTAACAACACTGAAGCTTTCTTT. Its translation: CASSTAWTGGSNNTEAFF. The chain employs TRBV7-9 and TRBJ1-1; 10 nucleotides line up with TRBD1. This CDR3 region has 18 residues. Germline CDR1 reads SEHNR; CDR2 reads FQNEAQ (reference sequence). Unmatched junction bases numbered 14, after V lost 5 bases and J lost 2 bases.

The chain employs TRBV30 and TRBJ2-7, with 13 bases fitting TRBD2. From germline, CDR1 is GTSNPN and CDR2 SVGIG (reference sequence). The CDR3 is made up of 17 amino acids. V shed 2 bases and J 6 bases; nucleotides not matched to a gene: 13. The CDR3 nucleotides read TGTGCCTGGAGTCTCCGACGGACTAGCGGGAGACAAGGCGAGCAGTACTTC. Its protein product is CAWSLRRTSGRQGEQYF. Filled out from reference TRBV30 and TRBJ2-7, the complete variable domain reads SQTIHQWPATLVQPVGSPLSLECTVEGTSNPNLYWYRQAAGRGLQLLFYSVGIGQISSEVPQNLSASRPQDRQFILSSKKLLLSDSGFYLCAWSLRRTSGRQGEQYFGPGTRLTVT.

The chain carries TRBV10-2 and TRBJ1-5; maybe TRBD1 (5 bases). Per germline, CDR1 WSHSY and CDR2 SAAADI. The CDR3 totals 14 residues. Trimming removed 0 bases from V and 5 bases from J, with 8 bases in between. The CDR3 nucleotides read TGCGCCAGCAGTGAGTCGAGCAGGGATCAGCCCCAGCATTTT. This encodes CASSESSRDQPQHF.

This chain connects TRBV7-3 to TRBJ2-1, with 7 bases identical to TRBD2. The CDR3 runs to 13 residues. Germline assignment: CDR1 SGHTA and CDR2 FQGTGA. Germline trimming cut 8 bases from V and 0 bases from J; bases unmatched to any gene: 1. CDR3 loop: CASASGSYNEQFF. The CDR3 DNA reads TGTGCCAGCGCTAGCGGCTCCTACAATGAGCAGTTCTTC.

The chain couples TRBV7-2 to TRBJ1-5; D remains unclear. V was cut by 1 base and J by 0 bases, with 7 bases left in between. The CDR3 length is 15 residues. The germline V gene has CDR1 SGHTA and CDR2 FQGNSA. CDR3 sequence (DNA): TGTGCCAGCAGCTTAGACGGGGATAGCAATCAGCCCCAGCATTTT. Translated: CASSLDGDSNQPQHF.